The subject of this entry is one TCR beta chain. Its cognate antigen has yet to be identified. No per-base quality is available; no much larger clone lies one base away. The sample belongs to a study of CD8+ T cells in alopecia areata (dated 2018 in TCRdb). Notes on the research overall: Treated patients were enrolled in an open-label pilot trial of oral tofacitinib at 5 to 10 mg twice daily for moderate-to-severe alopecia areata. On the human side, TCRbeta sequencing was run on scalp tissue and on sorted CD4+ and CD8+ peripheral blood T cells from healthy controls and from alopecia areata patients with either patchy or totalis/universalis disease. In treated patients, disease severity was measured using the SALT score, which gives the percentage of scalp surface area affected. Tofacitinib was given for 6 to 18 months, followed by 6 months of follow-up off drug to assess delayed response and recurrence. RNA was obtained with the PAXgene miRNA kit for fixed scalp, the miRNeasy kit for PBMCs, and the RNeasy kit for mouse skin. TCRbeta CDR3 regions were amplified by immunoSEQ multiplex PCR using 35 Vbeta forward and 13 Jbeta reverse primers. Scalp clonality was compared among normal scalp (n=4), patchy alopecia areata scalp (n=8), and alopecia totalis/universalis scalp (n=8). The study used high-throughput TCRbeta sequencing to examine T cell clonal expansion in alopecia areata, in both the C3H/HeJ mouse model and human patients. Biopsies were taken from tofacitinib-treated patients at baseline and again at 4 and 24 weeks into treatment, and several of those patients also had a later scalp biopsy.

General study outcomes and caveats: Many expanded lesional clones were found to persist in scalp and blood during tofacitinib treatment, and relapse after treatment cessation may be partly explained by this persistence. Unlike mouse skin, which is dominated by gammadelta T cells, normal human skin has resident alphabeta T cells that are also sequenced, and this complicates analysis of the scalp TCR repertoire. Compared with normal scalp, lesional scalp, particularly in alopecia totalis/universalis, had higher clonality and more expanded CD8+ clones, which suggests antigenic drive. Scalp clonality and the number of expanded CD8+ clones among the top 100 scalp clones were significantly decreased by tofacitinib. Because the treated cohort was small and had just a single nonresponder, larger studies are needed to establish links between baseline CD8+ expansion and response. Shared TCR sequences between patients were less evident than in mice, which may be partly attributable to HLA diversity in the patient population.

Library method: the immunoSEQ multiplex PCR assay. For TCR sequencing, RNA was extracted from every sample and reverse transcribed into cDNA to serve as template. SuperScript III was used to make first-strand cDNA, primed with a 2:1 mix of oligo-dT and random hexamers. A synthetic immune receptor repertoire was used to measure amplification bias, and any remaining bias was corrected computationally. The study's own analysis went as follows. Raw reads were preprocessed to remove errors, and CDR3 was defined by IMGT conventions from the conserved cysteine to phenylalanine. To get clonality, Shannon entropy was normalized by log2 of the number of productive unique TCRs and the result was subtracted from 1. Scalp TCRbeta sequences were cross-referenced with sorted blood CD4 and CD8 repertoires so that the CD4 or CD8 identity of scalp clones could be inferred. In TCRdb, the immuneACCESS table is reduced to in-frame sequences with V and J assigned. These tables do not hold every clone; where another copy was compared, an unresolved V gene accounts for under half, and the others remain unexplained. That table is the source of V, J and clone size, and D and trimming were worked out from the DNA. This sample lists 120,000 or so clones; roughly 55% were detected once. Together, the top ten hold 5% to 7% of the sample.

Sample time point, as interpreted from the label and publication: four to five weeks on oral tofacitinib. The treatment or condition label on this specimen signifies: oral pan-JAK inhibitor, 5-10 mg twice daily. Peripheral blood and lesional scalp punch biopsies were obtained from patients with alopecia areata. PBMCs were separated by density centrifugation and stained for CD3, CD4 and CD8, after which CD4+ and CD8+ T cells were sorted on a FACSAria. V trim: 0 bases; J trim: 6 bases; unmatched bases: 2. From the cysteine up to the phenylalanine, the CDR3 has a length of 15 residues. Just CDR3 DNA is preserved here, 45 bases in frame from base 1. Sequences LGHNA (CDR1) and YSLEER (CDR2) are obtained from the germline V gene.

The receptor's source is a human donor with alopecia areata. The V and J segments used are TRBV4-3 and TRBJ1-4; 9 bases in the junction line up with TRBD1. The sample in question was CD4+ T cells sorted from blood, obtained at week 4, from a patient treated with tofacitinib. The sequence in DNA is TGCGCCAGCAGCCAAGATACAGGGGGCGATGAAAAACTGTTTTTT. Its coded protein is CASSQDTGGDEKLFF.